This entry lists 7 T cell receptor beta chains sequenced from one sample in a study of T cells in Graves' hyperthyroidism and ophthalmopathy. There were TCR beta CDR3 regions amplified from RNA transcripts. Primed by the HTBI set, a first-round RT-PCR was run on the TCR CDR3. TCRdb independently ran MiXCR on the multiplex PCR reads; one entry per CDR3 protein. The repertoire holds approximately 330,000 distinct CDR3 sequences, with roughly 21% as singletons. Sequenced sample: blood. The receptor set was obtained from a woman aged 45-59 years with Graves' hyperthyroidism.

This clonotype appeared many times. The genes are TRBV20-1 and TRBJ1-1; D not resolved. Deletions cut 3 bases from V and 1 base from J, with 15 bases between. Germline V gene sequence: CDR1 DFQATT, CDR2 SNEGSKA (reference sequence). The CDR3 contains 15 residues. The CDR3 DNA reads as TGCAGTGCTAGTCGTGGAAGGGTAGCGAACACTGAAGCTTTCTTT. Amino acids: CSASRGRVANTEAFF.

This clonotype was seen more than once but under ten times. The chain links TRBV12-3 or TRBV12-4 to TRBJ2-2; 12 nucleotides agree with TRBD2. Losses at the gene ends were 5 bases for V and 4 bases for J; bases not matched to a gene: 5. The CDR3 spans 16 residues. DNA of the CDR3: TGTGCCAGCAGTGAATCGGGACTAGCGGGCACCGGGGAGCTGTTTTTT. It yields the protein CASSESGLAGTGELFF.

V gene TRBV29-1 combines with J gene TRBJ2-1; D is undetermined. The tail of the sequence fits TRBJ2-7 better, so the J call may be wrong. From germline, CDR1 is SQVTM and CDR2 ANQGSEA. This CDR3 has 12 amino acids. CDR3 protein: CSVVLGYNEQYF. The CDR3 region has the DNA TGCAGCGTTGTCCTAGGGTACAATGAGCAGTACTTC.

This clonotype was observed many times. The J gene is TRBJ1-5, the V gene TRBV28; TRBD1 matches 8 bases. Germline CDR1 and CDR2: MDHEN and SYDVKM. J lost 7 bases, V lost 6 bases, and 11 bases had no gene match. CDR3 length: 15 residues. In DNA, the CDR3 is TGTGCCAGCAGCCCCCGGGACAGGCTAATACAGCCCCAGCATTTT. It codes for CASSPRDRLIQPQHF.

About this clonotype: Being one base from a much bigger clone, this may be a read error. J is TRBJ1-1 and V is TRBV9; D gene uncertain. Germline V gene sequence: CDR1 SGDLS, CDR2 YYNGEE. V dropped 2 bases and J dropped 5 bases, with 16 bases sitting between them. The CDR3 is 15 residues long. The CDR3 sequence: CASSVQDLPGTEAFF. Here the CDR3 DNA reads TGTGCCAGCAGCGTTCAGGATCTCCCCGGGACTGAAGCTTTCTTT.

In this sample, this clonotype turned up many times. This chain uses TRBV7-3 with TRBJ2-7, with D perhaps matching TRBD1 (5 bases). Trimming took 6 bases from V and 1 from J, leaving 10 bases between them. The CDR3 covers 13 residues. Germline loops: CDR1 SGHTA, CDR2 FQGTGA. The CDR3 DNA is TGTGCCAGCAGTGTAGACAGATCCTACGAGCAGTACTTC. Its translation: CASSVDRSYEQYF.

The rearrangement joins TRBV28 to TRBJ2-5, with D uncertain. Germline V gives CDR1 MDHEN, CDR2 SYDVKM. The V end was cut by 1 base, the J end by 5 bases, with 5 bases between. CDR3 length: 12 residues. This CDR3 reads CASSLFRETQYF. CDR3 nucleotide sequence: TGTGCCAGCAGTTTATTTCGGGAGACCCAGTACTTC.